This T cell receptor (beta chain) appears in the sequencing data of a study of vaccination and CD4 T cells after COVID-19. The study's findings and limits: Median SARS-CoV-2-reactive clonotype numbers rose nonsignificantly, roughly 20 to 38.

V was trimmed by 2 bases and J by 5 bases, leaving 12 bases between them. Germline-derived CDR1 and CDR2 are SGHTA and FQGNSA. The CDR3 is 14 amino acids. CD4+ T cells that had been cultured provided DNA sequenced with the Oncomine TCR Beta short-read assay. Via MiXCR, TCRdb re-called the PCR reads, giving one row per CDR3 protein. The repertoire holds roughly 15,000 distinct CDR3 sequences, with about 55% as singletons. Concerning this clonotype itself: Its antigen is currently unknown.

The sample's treatment: roughly ten-day PBMC culture with coronavirus spike peptide pools or control peptides (ViraFEST assay). In the ViraFEST assay, peptide-pool expansion preceded TCR sequencing of expanded clonotypes. The TCR sequence derives from a human donor who had recovered from COVID-19. The sequencing here drew on CD4+ T cells from blood, cultured in vitro, taken before SARS-CoV-2 vaccination. The chain couples TRBV7-2 to TRBJ1-1, with D possibly being TRBD1 (6 bases). CDR3 region: CASSLTGFGTEAFF. Written as DNA, the CDR3 is TGTGCCAGCAGCTTAACAGGGTTTGGAACTGAAGCTTTCTTT.